This TCR beta chain was sequenced in a study of PD-1 blockade in classical Hodgkin lymphoma. General study results and limits: By C4D1 there was a significant rise in CD4+ TCR diversity but not in CD8+ TCR diversity.

J was trimmed by 6 bases and V by 6 bases; bases with no gene match: 7. There are 13 residues in the CDR3. Germline-derived CDR1 and CDR2 are SNHLY and FYNNEI. Every single patient, without exception, relapsed after autologous stem cell transplantation, and brentuximab vedotin exposure varied. A single count supports this clone. Its antigen is as yet unknown. Some clones are missing from TCRdb's copy, which holds only in-frame ones; the method was immunoSEQ multiplex PCR. The repertoire holds fewer than 110,000 clones, with approximately 90% as singletons. The receptor comes from a human donor with classical Hodgkin lymphoma. Sample: peripheral blood mononuclear cells (PBMCs), taken before the second cycle of nivolumab. The V gene is TRBV2, the J gene TRBJ2-7, with 8 bases fitting TRBD1. CDR3 residues: CASRSRGRGEQYF. The CDR3 nucleotides are TGTGCCAGCAGAAGCAGGGGGCGGGGCGAGCAGTACTTC.